This T cell receptor beta chain was recorded in a study of beta chain features in type 1 diabetes. Turning to the study itself: Healthy donors resembled patients in age, gender and cell yields.

Populations obtained by sorting all exceeded 95% purity. This clone turned up a few times. The whole isolated RNA underwent reverse transcription, so sequencing captured expressed TCRB transcripts. The method was immunoSEQ multiplex PCR; TCRdb's version includes in-frame clones alone and lacks a portion of them. The sample holds about 320,000 clones, around 13% seen once. V was shortened by 2 bases and J by 4 bases, with 11 bases between the two germline ends. In germline, CDR1 is KGHSH, CDR2 LQKENI. There are 14 residues in the CDR3. The receptor was derived from a man aged 30 to 39 in good health. Sequenced material: central memory CD4+ T cells from blood. The chain uses TRBV18 and TRBJ2-5; D might be TRBD1 (5 bases). The DNA for the CDR3 is TGTGCCAGCTCACCAATGGGGCTTCGAGAGACCCAGTACTTC. As protein: CASSPMGLRETQYF.